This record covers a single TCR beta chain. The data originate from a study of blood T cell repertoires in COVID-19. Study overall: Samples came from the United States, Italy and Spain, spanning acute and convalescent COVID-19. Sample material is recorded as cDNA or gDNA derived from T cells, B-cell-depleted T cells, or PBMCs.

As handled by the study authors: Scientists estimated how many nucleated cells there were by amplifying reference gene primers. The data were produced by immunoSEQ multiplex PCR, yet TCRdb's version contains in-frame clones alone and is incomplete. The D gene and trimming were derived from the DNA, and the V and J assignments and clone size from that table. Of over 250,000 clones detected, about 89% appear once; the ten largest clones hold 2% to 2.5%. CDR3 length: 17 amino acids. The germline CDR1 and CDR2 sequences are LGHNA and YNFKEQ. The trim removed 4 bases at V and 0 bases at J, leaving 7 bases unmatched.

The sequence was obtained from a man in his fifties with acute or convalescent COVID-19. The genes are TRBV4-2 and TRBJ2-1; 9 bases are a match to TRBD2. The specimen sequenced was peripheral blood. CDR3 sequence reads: CASSRGSGGLSYNEQFF. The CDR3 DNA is TGTGCCAGCAGCCGAGGAAGCGGGGGGCTCTCCTACAATGAGCAGTTCTTC.